The 19 T cell receptor beta chains listed next were all sequenced from one sample in a study of T cell responses to AZD1222 COVID-19 vaccine (dated by TCRdb to the early 2020s). What the time point label conveys for this sample: baseline before first vaccination. Library preparation used the immunoSEQ multiplex PCR assay. In its TCRdb copy, this immuneACCESS table keeps in-frame sequences only and misses some clones. Where compared with another copy, unresolved V genes explain less than half of these, and the others have no known cause. For this sample there are over 150,000 clones; about nine tenths appear just once. Together, the top ten hold roughly 2.9% of the sample. Specimen: peripheral blood, collected on day 0 of AZD1222 vaccination. All receptors come from an adult in good health.

The V and J genes are TRBV10-1 and TRBJ2-7; D remains unclear. This CDR3 region has 13 residues. The germline CDR1 and CDR2 sequences are WNHNN and SYGVQD (reference sequence). Trimming pared 11 bases from V and 2 bases from J, leaving 16 bases between. In nucleotides, the CDR3 is TGCGCCCGACACGGTTTGGGAACCTACGAGCAGTACTTC. Translated, it gives CARHGLGTYEQYF.

The chain is built from TRBV19 and TRBJ2-7; the D is unclear. This CDR3 is built from 13 residues. V lost 8 bases, J lost 0 bases, and 11 bases lay in between. The V gene's germline CDR1 is LNHDA and CDR2 SQIVND (reference sequence). CDR3 sequence: CASSMVSSYEQYF. In DNA form, the CDR3 reads TGTGCCAGTTCCATGGTAAGCTCCTACGAGCAGTACTTC.

The V gene is TRBV15, the J gene TRBJ1-4; 8 nucleotides align to TRBD1. CDR3 length: 15 residues. Germline V gives CDR1 LNHNV, CDR2 YYDKDF (reference sequence). Trimming at V came to 6 bases and at J to 7 bases, leaving 10 bases not matched to a gene. CDR3 coding DNA: TGTGCCACCAGGCGCCCTGGACAGGGAGGTGAAAAACTGTTTTTT. It encodes CATRRPGQGGEKLFF.

V gene TRBV2 combines with J gene TRBJ1-5; the D gene is possibly TRBD1 (5 bases). This CDR3 spans 13 amino acids. The germline V and J ends were trimmed by 7 bases and 6 bases, with 13 bases remaining between them. The germline V gene encodes CDR1 SNHLY and CDR2 FYNNEI. CDR3 sequence (DNA): TGTGCCAGCATGGGGGACTCCGGTCAGCCCCAGCATTTT. Protein sequence: CASMGDSGQPQHF.

The chain is built from TRBV19 and TRBJ1-4; TRBD1 is a possible D gene (6 bases). The CDR3 is made up of 15 amino acids. Per the germline V gene, CDR1 is LNHDA and CDR2 is SQIVND (reference sequence). The V and J ends lost 3 bases and 5 bases respectively, with 13 bases between them. CDR3 loop: CASSINQGSNEKLFF. The DNA of the CDR3 is TGTGCCAGTAGTATTAACCAGGGGAGCAATGAAAAACTGTTTTTT.

This sequence joins TRBV29-1 and TRBJ1-6; D perhaps matches TRBD1 (5 bases). Germline CDR1 and CDR2: SQVTM and ANQGSEA. The V and J ends lost 5 bases and 7 bases respectively, with 12 bases between them. The CDR3 sequence is 13 residues long. The CDR3 nucleotides read TGCAGCGTTCGTAGGGGAAACAATTCACCCCTCCACTTT. Translation gives CSVRRGNNSPLHF.

This chain connects TRBV5-6 to TRBJ1-4; possibly TRBD1 for D (5 bases). Germline V lookup: CDR1 SGHDT, CDR2 YYEEEE. Trimming removed 6 bases at V and 4 bases at J, with 13 bases between. The CDR3 is 14 amino acids. Written as DNA, the CDR3 is TGTGCCAGCACGTCCGGGACCCGTAATGAAAAACTGTTTTTT. Encoded protein: CASTSGTRNEKLFF.

The CDR3 coding sequence is TGTGCCAGCAGTTTAAAGGGGAACTATAATTCACCCCTCCACTTT. Translating gives CASSLKGNYNSPLHF. The rearrangement uses TRBV27 and TRBJ1-6; a possible D gene is TRBD1 (5 bases). This CDR3 is built from 15 residues. Trimming removed 2 bases from V and 3 bases from J, with 8 bases in between. Germline V gene lookup returns CDR1 MNHEY and CDR2 SMNVEV (reference sequence).

The chain employs TRBV7-2 and TRBJ1-2; 7 bases are shared with TRBD1. The germline V gene encodes CDR1 SGHTA and CDR2 FQGNSA. This CDR3 is built from 14 residues. The trim removed 5 bases at V and 13 bases at J, leaving 16 bases unmatched. The CDR3: CASSLGQIRSVPTF. For the CDR3, the DNA is TGTGCCAGCAGCCTGGGACAGATAAGATCAGTTCCCACCTTC.

CDR3 sequence: CASRRGSSGNTIYF. CDR3 bases: TGTGCCAGCAGGCGGGGGAGCTCTGGAAACACCATATATTTT. The genes are TRBV28 and TRBJ1-3; the D gene is possibly TRBD1 (5 bases). The CDR3 runs 14 residues. Between the trimmed V and J ends, which lost 6 bases and 0 bases, there was a span of 9 bases. Looked up from germline, CDR1 is MDHEN and CDR2 is SYDVKM.

The genes are TRBV4-1 and TRBJ1-2; a possible D gene is TRBD1 (5 bases). The V end lost 0 bases, the J end lost 4 bases, and 12 bases lay between the germline ends. This CDR3 contains 15 residues. Germline loops: CDR1 MGHRA, CDR2 YSYEKL. In DNA, the CDR3 is TGCGCCAGCAGCCAAGATCCCCAGGGACTCTATGGCTACACCTTC. Translation gives CASSQDPQGLYGYTF.

This clone appeared a single time. The chain employs TRBV28 and TRBJ1-1; D is undetermined. V was shortened by 11 bases and J by 1 base, with 8 bases between the two germline ends. From germline, CDR1 is MDHEN and CDR2 SYDVKM. The CDR3 is made up of 11 amino acids. This chain's CDR3 is CAGRSNTEAFF. Here the CDR3 DNA reads TGTGCCGGACGGTCGAACACTGAAGCTTTCTTT.

The V and J genes are TRBV5-4 and TRBJ2-3; weak D call: TRBD2 (7 bases). This CDR3 has 17 residues. Trimming removed 4 bases at V and 1 base at J, with 19 bases between. Germline lookup yields CDR1 SGHNT and CDR2 YYREEE (reference sequence). CDR3 nucleotide sequence: TGTGCCAGCAGCGTGGGGGGGCGGACGGTGGGCACAGATACGCAGTATTTT. Translated: CASSVGGRTVGTDTQYF.

The chain joins TRBV7-2 to TRBJ1-3, with 9 bases that match TRBD1. CDR3 length: 16 amino acids. V lost 5 bases, J lost 0 bases, and 5 bases stayed unmatched. CDR1 and CDR2 from the germline V gene are SGHTA and FQGNSA. CDR3 nucleotides: TGTGCCAGCAGCCAAGGGACAGGGCACTCTGGAAACACCATATATTTT. As protein: CASSQGTGHSGNTIYF.

The genes are TRBV2 and TRBJ1-3; D perhaps matches TRBD1 (6 bases). Trimming removed 4 bases from V and 2 bases from J, with 9 bases in between. CDR3 length: 14 amino acids. The germline V gene encodes CDR1 SNHLY and CDR2 FYNNEI. The CDR3 nucleotides read TGTGCCAGCAGTGCACAGGGTGCTGGAAACACCATATATTTT. Protein: CASSAQGAGNTIYF.

This clone was picked up one time. The chain links TRBV5-1 to TRBJ2-7, with D perhaps TRBD1 (6 bases). Between the trimmed V and J ends, which lost 2 bases and 3 bases, there was a span of 12 bases. Germline lookup yields CDR1 SGHRS and CDR2 YFSETQ. This CDR3 is built from 14 residues. For the CDR3, the DNA is TGCGCCAGCAGCTTAGAGGCAGGGGTCTACGAGCAGTACTTC. It translates to CASSLEAGVYEQYF.

In the case of this clone: Within the sample, other DNA sequences also encode this same CDR3. This sequence joins TRBV18 and TRBJ2-7; 10 bases fit TRBD1. This CDR3 has 15 amino acids. Per germline, CDR1 KGHSH and CDR2 LQKENI. J was trimmed by 0 bases and V by 3 bases; bases with no gene match: 2. The CDR3 protein is CASSPGTGASYEQYF. The DNA for the CDR3 is TGTGCCAGCTCACCCGGGACAGGGGCCTCCTACGAGCAGTACTTC.

The genes are TRBV18 and TRBJ2-3; D gene ambiguous. V lost 1 base to trimming and J lost 3 bases, with 5 bases between them. CDR3 size: 13 residues. In germline, CDR1 is KGHSH, CDR2 LQKENI. This CDR3 reads CASSPLATDTQYF. Written as DNA, the CDR3 is TGTGCCAGCTCACCACTTGCGACAGATACGCAGTATTTT.

The CDR3 reads CASSPTGPTGAAFF. The CDR3 DNA is TGTGCCAGTAGTCCGACGGGACCCACCGGCGCGGCTTTCTTT. The chain is built from TRBV19 and TRBJ1-1; a weak D match, TRBD1 (5 bases). The CDR3 is 14 residues long. Trimming stripped 5 bases from V and 11 bases from J, with 21 bases between. Germline V lookup: CDR1 LNHDA, CDR2 SQIVND (reference sequence).